The 22 T cell receptor beta chains presented below share a single source sample, sequenced in a study of cytomegalovirus exposure and HLA in healthy donors. In the PCR, 60 Vbeta and 13 Jbeta primers were used. This table comes from immunoSEQ multiplex PCR, and its TCRdb copy is limited to in-frame clones, with some not included. The data show about 110,000 clones, roughly 70% seen once. Sequencing was done on a sample of PBMCs. All receptors derive from a male donor in good health and CMV-seropositive.

The chain couples TRBV9 to TRBJ2-7, with TRBD2 identical over 7 bases. This CDR3 comprises 15 residues. Germline-derived CDR1 and CDR2 are SGDLS and YYNGEE. The ends lost 0 bases at V and 2 bases at J; junction bases unmatched: 5. CDR3 protein: CASSVGGSATYEQYF. DNA of the CDR3: TGTGCCAGCAGCGTAGGCGGGAGCGCCACCTACGAGCAGTACTTC.

This clone was counted only a few times. This chain uses TRBV9 with TRBJ2-5; 10 bases agree with TRBD1. Germline trimming cut 3 bases from V and 4 bases from J; bases unmatched to any gene: 9. This CDR3 region has 16 residues. Germline lookup yields CDR1 SGDLS and CDR2 YYNGEE. CDR3 sequence: CASSAPGQGSAETQYF. As DNA, the CDR3 is TGTGCCAGCAGCGCTCCGGGACAGGGGTCGGCAGAGACCCAGTACTTC.

V usage is TRBV2 and J usage is TRBJ2-2, with TRBD2 matching over 7 bases. Germline V lookup: CDR1 SNHLY, CDR2 FYNNEI. The CDR3 totals 15 residues. The V and J ends lost 4 bases and 3 bases, in that order; junction bases with no gene match: 5. The CDR3 DNA is TGTGCCAGCAGTGGTGTCCTAGCGGACACCGGGGAGCTGTTTTTT. Protein product: CASSGVLADTGELFF.

The chain is built from TRBV4-3 and TRBJ2-7; a possible D gene is TRBD1 (6 bases). The CDR3 extends over 17 amino acids. Germline CDR1 LGHNA, CDR2 YSLEER. V was shortened by 3 bases and J by 0 bases, with 18 bases between the two germline ends. The CDR3 DNA sequence: TGCGCCAGCAGCCAGGGGGCCGGGACGGGGAGCTCCTACGAGCAGTACTTC. It encodes CASSQGAGTGSSYEQYF.

This rearrangement joins TRBV15 to TRBJ2-7, with D unresolved. Trimming shortened V by 1 base and J by 3 bases, and 7 bases separated the two germline ends. This CDR3 region has 13 residues. Per the germline V gene, CDR1 is LNHNV and CDR2 is YYDKDF (reference sequence). In DNA form, the CDR3 reads TGTGCCACCAGCAGAGGACTGTACTACGAGCAGTACTTC. Translated: CATSRGLYYEQYF.

DNA for the CDR3: TGTGCCAGCACCAGAAGGTCGGGGAAACCCTACGAGCAGTACTTC. It yields the protein CASTRRSGKPYEQYF. V gene TRBV6-1 combines with J gene TRBJ2-7; tentatively, D is TRBD2 (5 bases). The CDR3 length is 15 residues. Per the germline V gene, CDR1 is MNHNS and CDR2 is SASEGT. Trimming took off 7 bases at V and 2 bases at J, with 18 bases between the two ends.

V gene TRBV11-2 combines with J gene TRBJ2-2; TRBD1 agrees at 10 bases. Germline V gene data show CDR1 as SGHAT and CDR2 as FQNNGV. This CDR3 contains 17 residues. Trimming took 1 base from V and 3 from J; bases not matched to a gene: 5. CDR3 in amino acids: CASSLGQGALDTGELFF. The CDR3 nucleotides read TGTGCCAGCAGCTTAGGACAGGGGGCCCTTGACACCGGGGAGCTGTTTTTT.

J is TRBJ2-7 and V is TRBV5-1; 12 nucleotides agree with TRBD2. CDR1 and CDR2 from the germline V gene are SGHRS and YFSETQ. This CDR3 region has 15 residues. After removal of 5 bases from V and 3 bases from J, the junction contained 6 bases not matched to a gene. The CDR3 reads CASRAGTSGHYEQYF. Written as DNA, the CDR3 is TGCGCCAGCAGGGCGGGGACTAGCGGGCACTACGAGCAGTACTTC.

This sequence joins TRBV7-2 and TRBJ1-6; D remains ambiguous. V was trimmed by 5 bases and J by 6 bases, leaving 17 bases between them. CDR1 and CDR2 from the germline V gene are SGHTA and FQGNSA. The CDR3 runs to 16 residues. The CDR3 DNA sequence: TGTGCCAGCAGCACCCCGCGGAGCGGTGCTAATTCACCCCTCCACTTT. It specifies CASSTPRSGANSPLHF.

The CDR3 loop is CASSITGTSGEQYF. As DNA, the CDR3 is TGTGCCAGTAGTATTACCGGGACTAGCGGCGAGCAGTACTTC. The gene calls are TRBV19 and TRBJ2-7; the match to TRBD2 covers 11 bases. Germline CDR1 reads LNHDA; CDR2 reads SQIVND (reference sequence). The length of the CDR3 is 14 residues. V shed 3 bases and J 6 bases; nucleotides not matched to a gene: 4.

This sequence joins TRBV6-5 and TRBJ2-1, with 9 bases identical to TRBD2. CDR1 and CDR2 from the germline V gene are MNHEY and SVGAGI. Trimming removed 6 bases from V and 12 bases from J; junction bases left unmatched: 12. This CDR3 is built from 14 residues. Here the CDR3 reads CASSRLAAVRMQFF. CDR3 coding DNA: TGTGCCAGCAGCCGACTAGCGGCGGTCCGAATGCAGTTCTTC.

The chain carries TRBV5-4 and TRBJ1-1; TRBD1 matches at 7 bases. The CDR3 loop spans 15 amino acids. V shed 3 bases and J 3 bases; nucleotides not matched to a gene: 8. From germline, CDR1 is SGHNT and CDR2 YYREEE (reference sequence). For the CDR3, the DNA is TGTGCCAGCAGCTCGACAGGGAGGACGGACACTGAAGCTTTCTTT. Translating gives CASSSTGRTDTEAFF.

This clone appeared a single time. The chain is built from TRBV19 and TRBJ2-7; D is possibly TRBD2 (5 bases). This CDR3 spans 11 amino acids. The germline V gene encodes CDR1 LNHDA and CDR2 SQIVND (reference sequence). The V gene lost 5 bases and the J gene lost 3 bases, with 5 bases spanning the gap. CDR3 sequence reads: CASSRGYEQYF. The CDR3, as DNA: TGTGCCAGTAGTCGGGGCTACGAGCAGTACTTC.

This chain links TRBV15 with TRBJ2-1; a weak D match, TRBD2 (6 bases). Trimming took 5 bases from V and 2 from J, leaving 13 bases between them. CDR3 length: 15 amino acids. Germline CDR1 LNHNV, CDR2 YYDKDF (reference sequence). CDR3 DNA: TGTGCCACCAGCGAGGCCCGGGGGACCTACAATGAGCAGTTCTTC. This translates into CATSEARGTYNEQFF.

This sequence joins TRBV9 and TRBJ1-1, with 10 nucleotides matching TRBD1. The V and J ends lost 1 base and 6 bases, in that order; junction bases with no gene match: 9. The length of the CDR3 is 16 residues. Per germline, CDR1 SGDLS and CDR2 YYNGEE. This chain's CDR3 is CASSVTAGQGGAEAFF. The CDR3 nucleotides are TGTGCCAGCAGCGTAACCGCCGGACAGGGGGGGGCTGAAGCTTTCTTT.

The sample holds a few counts of this clone. J is TRBJ2-3 and V is TRBV5-1; 15 positions match TRBD2. V shed 4 bases, J shed 2 bases, and the junction held 5 bases outside the gene matches. The CDR3 covers 17 residues. CDR1 and CDR2 from the germline V gene are SGHRS and YFSETQ. CDR3: CASSPRTSGRVTDTQYF. Here the CDR3 DNA reads TGCGCCAGCAGCCCGCGGACTAGCGGGAGGGTCACAGATACGCAGTATTTT. The whole variable domain, remainder taken from reference TRBV5-1 and TRBJ2-3, is KAGVTQTPRYLIKTRGQQVTLSCSPISGHRSVSWYQQTPGQGLQFLFEYFSETQRNKGNFPGRFSGRQFSNSRSEMNVSTLELGDSALYLCASSPRTSGRVTDTQYFGPGTRLTVL.

This clone was recorded only once. The chain recombines TRBV11-2 with TRBJ2-7; D gene uncertain. V was trimmed by 2 bases and J by 7 bases, leaving 9 bases between them. The CDR3 totals 12 residues. Germline loops: CDR1 SGHAT, CDR2 FQNNGV. The DNA for the CDR3 is TGTGCCAGCAGCTTACGTACAGAAGAGCAGTACTTC. This gives the protein CASSLRTEEQYF.

This clone was recorded a few times. The CDR3 DNA follows: TGTGCCAGCAGTGACTCGACCGGCGGGACCGGCACAGATACGCAGTATTTT. Residues: CASSDSTGGTGTDTQYF. The chain links TRBV6-4 to TRBJ2-3, with D maybe TRBD2 (6 bases). V shed 0 bases and J shed 1 base, with 14 bases lying between them. Looked up from germline, CDR1 is MRHNA and CDR2 is SNTAGT. CDR3 size: 17 residues.

V gene TRBV27 combines with J gene TRBJ1-1; 8 positions match TRBD1. This CDR3 has 11 residues. V trimming: 6 bases; J trimming: 10 bases; junction bases outside the gene matches: 4. Germline CDR1 and CDR2: MNHEY and SMNVEV (reference sequence). The CDR3 reads CASRRTGGAFF. The CDR3 nucleotides are TGTGCCAGCAGGCGCACAGGGGGAGCTTTCTTT.

Regarding this clone: The limits of the CDR3 on the DNA are not certain, so only TCRdb's listed CDR3 is given. The chain combines TRBV30 with TRBJ1-5; TRBD1 is the table's D call and was not checked against the DNA. From germline, CDR1 is GTSNPN and CDR2 SVGIG (reference sequence). The CDR3 spans 14 residues, counting both ends. The CDR3 reads CAYQVGRGNQPQNF.

V gene TRBV6-1 combines with J gene TRBJ2-1; 12 nucleotides align to TRBD2. The junction had 5 bases not matched to a gene; V was cut back by 4 bases and J by 4 bases. The CDR3 is 16 residues long. CDR1 is MNHNS and CDR2 is SASEGT in the germline V gene. CDR3 in amino acids: CASSVLAGGNYNEQFF. CDR3 in DNA: TGTGCCAGCAGTGTACTAGCGGGAGGTAATTACAATGAGCAGTTCTTC.

The chain is built from TRBV2 and TRBJ1-3, with a possible D match to TRBD1 (5 bases). With 6 bases removed from V and 0 bases from J, the gap between germline ends came to 6 bases. There are 13 residues in the CDR3. From germline, CDR1 is SNHLY and CDR2 FYNNEI. Written as DNA, the CDR3 is TGTGCCAGCAGAGGGGACTCTGGAAACACCATATATTTT. Protein sequence: CASRGDSGNTIYF. Filled out from reference TRBV2 and TRBJ1-3, the complete variable domain reads EPEVTQTPSHQVTQMGQEVILRCVPISNHLYFYWYRQILGQKVEFLVSFYNNEISEKSEIFDDQFSVERPDGSNFTLKIRSTKLEDSAMYFCASRGDSGNTIYFGEGSWLTVV.